This TCR beta chain derives from a study of blood T cells in healthy people across ages. Study at large: T cells yielded about one barcoded beta molecule per two cells through template switching. Overall study results and limits: CMV infection status of these donors was not known. Among long-lived donors, naive CD4+ cells were more numerous and diversity higher than in aged donors.

A second PCR of roughly 7 to 11 cycles used a sample-barcoded 5' primer and a J-beta primer mix. Every molecule of cDNA carried a tag from a template-switch adaptor with 12 random nucleotides. Using its own MiXCR run on the 5' RACE reads, TCRdb lists one record per CDR3 protein. The sample consists of about 1.7 million distinct CDR3 sequences, approximately 30% of them appearing once. The germline V gene has CDR1 LNHDA and CDR2 SQIVND (reference sequence). This CDR3 spans 16 amino acids. V was shortened by 2 bases and J by 8 bases, with 16 bases between the two germline ends. With regard to this clonotype: Antigen specificity is unknown.

The chain couples TRBV19 to TRBJ1-6; unclear D gene. The sample comprised blood. This sequence originates from a young woman in good health. The chain's CDR3 is CASSITGSSWYSPLHF. The DNA of the CDR3 is TGTGCCAGTAGTATAACGGGATCTTCATGGTATTCACCCCTCCACTTT.